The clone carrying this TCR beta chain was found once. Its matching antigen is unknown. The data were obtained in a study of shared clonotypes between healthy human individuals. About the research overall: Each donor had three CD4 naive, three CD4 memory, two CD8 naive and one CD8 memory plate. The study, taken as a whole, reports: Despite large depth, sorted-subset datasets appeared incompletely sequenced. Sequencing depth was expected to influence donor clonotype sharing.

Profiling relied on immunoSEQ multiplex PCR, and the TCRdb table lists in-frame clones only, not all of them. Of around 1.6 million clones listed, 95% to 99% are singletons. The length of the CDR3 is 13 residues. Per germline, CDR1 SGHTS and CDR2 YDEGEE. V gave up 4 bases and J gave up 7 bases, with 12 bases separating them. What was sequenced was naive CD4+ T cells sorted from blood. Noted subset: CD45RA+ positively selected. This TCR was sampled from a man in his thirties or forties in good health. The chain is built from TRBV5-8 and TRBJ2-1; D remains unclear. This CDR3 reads CASSPSPGNEQFF. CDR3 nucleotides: TGTGCCAGCAGCCCATCTCCCGGAAATGAGCAGTTCTTC.